The rows below give T cell receptor beta chains drawn from one sample of a study of T cell responses to AZD1222 COVID-19 vaccine. The assay was immunoSEQ multiplex PCR, and TCRdb's table has in-frame clones only and misses some. This repertoire shows 99,000 or so clones, approximately 92% found once; its top ten account for around 45%. This specimen was peripheral blood, taken 28 days after the second AZD1222 dose. These TCRs come from an adult who received the AZD1222 COVID-19 vaccine. Both conserved end residues are part of each CDR3. A D gene is named only where the DNA matches it firmly. Rows give clone size only sometimes, using once, few, many, or a class for an expanded clone.

j_call: TRBJ1-5; clone_size: NA; v_call: TRBV15; d_call: TRBD1; cdr3_nt: TGTGCCACCAGCAGAGGGACAGGGAATCAGCCCCAGCATTTT; cdr3_aa: CATSRGTGNQPQHF
j_call: TRBJ1-1; clone_size: once; v_call: TRBV19; d_call: NA; cdr3_nt: TGTGCCAGTAGTATGTACGCAAACACTGAAGCTTTCTTT; cdr3_aa: CASSMYANTEAFF
j_call: TRBJ1-5; clone_size: NA; v_call: TRBV28; d_call: TRBD1; cdr3_nt: TGTGCCAGCAGAAGACAGGGTCTCAATCAGCCCCAGCATTTT; cdr3_aa: CASRRQGLNQPQHF
j_call: TRBJ1-3; clone_size: NA; v_call: TRBV11-1; d_call: NA; cdr3_nt: TGTGCCAGCAAAGGGATCTCTGGAAACACCATATATTTT; cdr3_aa: CASKGISGNTIYF
j_call: TRBJ2-1; clone_size: once; v_call: TRBV4-1; d_call: TRBD1; cdr3_nt: TGCGCCAGCAGCCAGACAGGGTCAACCTACAATGAGCAGTTCTTC; cdr3_aa: CASSQTGSTYNEQFF
j_call: TRBJ2-2; clone_size: NA; v_call: TRBV5-1; d_call: NA; cdr3_nt: TGCGCCAGCAGCTTTGCAGGGTTCAACACCGGGGAGCTGTTTTTT; cdr3_aa: CASSFAGFNTGELFF
j_call: TRBJ1-5; clone_size: NA; v_call: TRBV18; d_call: TRBD1; cdr3_nt: TGTGCCAGCTCACCACGGCAGGGGGCTAATCAGCCCCAGCATTTT; cdr3_aa: CASSPRQGANQPQHF
j_call: TRBJ1-1; clone_size: NA; v_call: TRBV18; d_call: TRBD1; cdr3_nt: TGTGCCAGCTCACGAGCCGGGACAGCTGATGAAGCTTTCTTT; cdr3_aa: CASSRAGTADEAFF
j_call: TRBJ1-3; clone_size: few; v_call: TRBV7-8; d_call: NA; cdr3_nt: TGTGCCACTTGGGGGGGAAATTTCTCTGGAAACACCATATATTTT; cdr3_aa: CATWGGNFSGNTIYF
j_call: TRBJ2-7; clone_size: NA; v_call: TRBV10-3; d_call: NA; cdr3_nt: TGTGCCATCAGTCAGGGCCGTGACGAGCAGTACTTC; cdr3_aa: CAISQGRDEQYF
j_call: TRBJ2-3; clone_size: NA; v_call: TRBV9; d_call: NA; cdr3_nt: TGTGCCAGCGGCGTAAAAGAGTCAGATACGCAGTATTTT; cdr3_aa: CASGVKESDTQYF